The text below deals with one T cell receptor (beta chain). This specimen comes from a study of blood T cell repertoires in COVID-19. V gave up 1 base and J gave up 5 bases, with 8 bases separating them. Germline CDR1 LNHDA, CDR2 SQIVND (reference sequence). The CDR3 totals 13 residues. The table came from immunoSEQ multiplex PCR; TCRdb's copy has only in-frame clones and leaves some out. This table has roughly 200,000 clones, approximately 79% appearing once. This chain connects TRBV19 to TRBJ2-5, with D tentatively TRBD2 (5 bases). The source of this sequence is a man between 45 and 60 years old who had recovered from COVID-19. Sample: peripheral blood. CDR3 DNA sequence: TGTGCCAGTAGTATAGCGGGAACGGAGACCCAGTACTTC. Protein product: CASSIAGTETQYF.